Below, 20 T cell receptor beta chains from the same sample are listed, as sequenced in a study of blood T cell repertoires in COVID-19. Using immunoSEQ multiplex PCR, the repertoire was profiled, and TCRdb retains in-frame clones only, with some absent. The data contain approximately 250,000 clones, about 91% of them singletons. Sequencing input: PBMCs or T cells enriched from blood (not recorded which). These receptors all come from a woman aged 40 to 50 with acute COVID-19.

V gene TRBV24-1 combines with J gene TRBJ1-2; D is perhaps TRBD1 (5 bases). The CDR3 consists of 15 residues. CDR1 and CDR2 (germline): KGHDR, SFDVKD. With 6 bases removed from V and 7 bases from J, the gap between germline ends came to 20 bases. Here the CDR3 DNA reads TGTGCCACCAGTCCTACAAGAGACAGAGTCGGTGGCTACACCTTC. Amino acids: CATSPTRDRVGGYTF.

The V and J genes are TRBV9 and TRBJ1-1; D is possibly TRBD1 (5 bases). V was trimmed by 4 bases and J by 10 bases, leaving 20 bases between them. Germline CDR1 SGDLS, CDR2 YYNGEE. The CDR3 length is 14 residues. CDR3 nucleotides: TGTGCCAGCAGCCCGGAGGGTGGACATCGAGGAGCTTTCTTT. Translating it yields CASSPEGGHRGAFF.

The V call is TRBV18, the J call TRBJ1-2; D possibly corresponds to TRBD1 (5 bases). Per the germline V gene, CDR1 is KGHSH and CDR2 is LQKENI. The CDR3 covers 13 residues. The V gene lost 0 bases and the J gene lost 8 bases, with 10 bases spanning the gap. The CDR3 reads CASSPPRVRGYTF. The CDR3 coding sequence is TGTGCCAGCTCACCACCCAGGGTGCGAGGCTACACCTTC.

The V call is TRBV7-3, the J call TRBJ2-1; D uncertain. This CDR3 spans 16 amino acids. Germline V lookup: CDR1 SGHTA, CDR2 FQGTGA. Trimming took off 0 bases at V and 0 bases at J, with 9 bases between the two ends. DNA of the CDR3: TGTGCCAGCAGCTTAACGGTGCGGAGCTCCTACAATGAGCAGTTCTTC. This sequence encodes CASSLTVRSSYNEQFF.

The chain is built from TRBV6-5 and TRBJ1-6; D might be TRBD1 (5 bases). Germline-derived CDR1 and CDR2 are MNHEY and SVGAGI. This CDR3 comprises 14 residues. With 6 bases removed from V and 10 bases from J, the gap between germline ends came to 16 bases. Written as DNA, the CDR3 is TGTGCCAGCAGGGGGGAGAGGGAGGACTCACCCCTCCACTTT. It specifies CASRGEREDSPLHF.

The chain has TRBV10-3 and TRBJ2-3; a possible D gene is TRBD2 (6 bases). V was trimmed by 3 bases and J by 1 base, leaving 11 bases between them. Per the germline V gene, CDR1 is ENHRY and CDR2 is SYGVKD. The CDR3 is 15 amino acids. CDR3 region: CAISEPGGGTDTQYF. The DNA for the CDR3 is TGTGCCATCAGTGAACCGGGCGGGGGCACAGATACGCAGTATTTT.

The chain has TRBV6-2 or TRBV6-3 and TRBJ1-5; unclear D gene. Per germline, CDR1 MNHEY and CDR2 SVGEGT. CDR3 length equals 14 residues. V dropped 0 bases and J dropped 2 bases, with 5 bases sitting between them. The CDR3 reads CASSYSSGNQPQHF. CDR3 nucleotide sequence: TGTGCCAGCAGTTACTCGTCTGGCAATCAGCCCCAGCATTTT.

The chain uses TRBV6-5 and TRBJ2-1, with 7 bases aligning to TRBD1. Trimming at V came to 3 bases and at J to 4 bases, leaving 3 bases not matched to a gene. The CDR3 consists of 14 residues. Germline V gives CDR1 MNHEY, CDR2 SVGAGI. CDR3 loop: CASSYRGQYNEQFF. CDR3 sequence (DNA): TGTGCCAGCAGTTATAGGGGACAGTACAATGAGCAGTTCTTC.

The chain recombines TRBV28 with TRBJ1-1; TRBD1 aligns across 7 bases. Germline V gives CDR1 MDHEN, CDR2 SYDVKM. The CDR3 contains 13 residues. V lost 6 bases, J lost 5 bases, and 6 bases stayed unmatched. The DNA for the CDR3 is TGTGCCAGCAGGTCCAACAGGGGAACTGAAGCTTTCTTT. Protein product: CASRSNRGTEAFF.

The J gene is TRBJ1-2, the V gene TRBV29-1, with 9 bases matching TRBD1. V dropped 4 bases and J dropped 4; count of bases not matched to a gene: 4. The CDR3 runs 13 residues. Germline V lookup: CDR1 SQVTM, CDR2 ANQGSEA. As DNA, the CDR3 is TGCAGCGTTGCTGTGGACAGGGGCTATGGCTACACCTTC. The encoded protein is CSVAVDRGYGYTF.

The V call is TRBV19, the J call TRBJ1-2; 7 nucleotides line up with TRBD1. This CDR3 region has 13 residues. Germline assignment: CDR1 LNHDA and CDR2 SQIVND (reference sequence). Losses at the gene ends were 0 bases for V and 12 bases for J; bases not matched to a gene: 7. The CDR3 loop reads CASSIDISTGNTF. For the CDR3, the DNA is TGTGCCAGTAGTATAGATATCTCGACAGGGAACACCTTC.

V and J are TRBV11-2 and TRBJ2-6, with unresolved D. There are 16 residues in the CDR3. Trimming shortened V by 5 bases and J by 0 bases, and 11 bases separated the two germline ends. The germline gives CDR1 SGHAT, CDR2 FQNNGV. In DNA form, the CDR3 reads TGTGCCAGCAGCCCTAGAACTCCCTCTGGGGCCAACGTCCTGACTTTC. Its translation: CASSPRTPSGANVLTF.

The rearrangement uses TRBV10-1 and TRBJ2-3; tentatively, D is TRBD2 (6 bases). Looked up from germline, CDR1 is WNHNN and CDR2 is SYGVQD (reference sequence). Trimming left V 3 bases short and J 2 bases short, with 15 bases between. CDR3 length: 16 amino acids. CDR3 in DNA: TGCGCCAGCAGTGATCCAGGGAGGATAAACACAGATACGCAGTATTTT. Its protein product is CASSDPGRINTDTQYF.

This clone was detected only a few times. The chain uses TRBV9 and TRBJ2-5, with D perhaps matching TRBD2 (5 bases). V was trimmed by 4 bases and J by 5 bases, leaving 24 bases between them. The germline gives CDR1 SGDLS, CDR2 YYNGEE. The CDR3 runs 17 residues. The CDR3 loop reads CASSPGGGGGLGETQYF. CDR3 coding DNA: TGTGCCAGCAGCCCCGGCGGTGGAGGCGGGTTGGGGGAGACCCAGTACTTC.

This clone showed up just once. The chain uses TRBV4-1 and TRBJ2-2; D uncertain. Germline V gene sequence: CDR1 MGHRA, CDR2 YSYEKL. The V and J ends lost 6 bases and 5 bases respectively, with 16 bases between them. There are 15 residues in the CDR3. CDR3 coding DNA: TGCGCCAGCAGGATTAGAGCAGGCATTACCGGGGAGCTGTTTTTT. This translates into CASRIRAGITGELFF.

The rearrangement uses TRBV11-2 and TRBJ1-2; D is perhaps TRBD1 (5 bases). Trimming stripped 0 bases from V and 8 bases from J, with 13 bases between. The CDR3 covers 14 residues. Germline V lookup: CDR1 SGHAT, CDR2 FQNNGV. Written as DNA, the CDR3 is TGTGCCAGCAGCTTAGACCCTGGAGGGGTGGGCTACACCTTC. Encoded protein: CASSLDPGGVGYTF.

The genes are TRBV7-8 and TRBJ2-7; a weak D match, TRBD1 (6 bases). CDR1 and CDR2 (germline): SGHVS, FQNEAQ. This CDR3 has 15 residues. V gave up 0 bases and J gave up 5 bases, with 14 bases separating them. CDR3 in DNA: TGTGCCAGCAGCTTAGCAGGACAGTCTGACCACGAGCAGTACGTC. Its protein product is CASSLAGQSDHEQYV.

The CDR3 DNA reads as TGTGCCAGCCATCAGGGGGTGACTGGAAACACCATATATTTT. Residues: CASHQGVTGNTIYF. The chain is built from TRBV28 and TRBJ1-3; 7 nucleotides align to TRBD1. There are 14 residues in the CDR3. V was clipped by 8 bases and J by 2 bases; unmatched bases: 6. Germline V gene sequence: CDR1 MDHEN, CDR2 SYDVKM.

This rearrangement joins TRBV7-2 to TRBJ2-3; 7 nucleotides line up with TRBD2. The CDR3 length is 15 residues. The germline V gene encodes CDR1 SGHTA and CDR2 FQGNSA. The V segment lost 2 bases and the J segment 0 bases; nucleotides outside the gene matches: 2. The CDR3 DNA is TGTGCCAGCAGCTTAAGAGCGGGGAGCACAGATACGCAGTATTTT. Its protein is CASSLRAGSTDTQYF.

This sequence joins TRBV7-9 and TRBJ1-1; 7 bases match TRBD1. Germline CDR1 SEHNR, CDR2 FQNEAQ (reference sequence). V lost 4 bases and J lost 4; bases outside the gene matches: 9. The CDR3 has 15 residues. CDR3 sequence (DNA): TGTGCCAGCAGCTCATTCCGGGACAGAAGCACTGAAGCTTTCTTT. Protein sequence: CASSSFRDRSTEAFF.